The 21 T cell receptor beta chains reported below all come from one sample, sequenced in a study of cytomegalovirus exposure and HLA in healthy donors. The table came from immunoSEQ multiplex PCR; TCRdb's copy has only in-frame clones and leaves some out. The table records about 130,000 clones, just under 85% of them present only once. Sequencing was carried out using PBMCs. The receptors derive from a man aged 25-45 years in good health and CMV-seropositive.

CDR3 sequence reads: CASSPWTGGEEKLFF. The DNA for the CDR3 is TGTGCCAGCAGCCCCTGGACAGGGGGGGAGGAAAAACTGTTTTTT. This chain links TRBV7-9 with TRBJ1-4; 10 positions agree with TRBD1. After removal of 5 bases from V and 8 bases from J, the junction contained 8 bases not matched to a gene. Germline assignment: CDR1 SEHNR and CDR2 FQNEAQ (reference sequence). This CDR3 has 15 residues.

The rearrangement links TRBV7-3 to TRBJ1-4; D gene ambiguous. Germline loops: CDR1 SGHTA, CDR2 FQGTGA. This CDR3 spans 13 amino acids. V lost 1 base, J lost 6 bases, and 6 bases lay in between. CDR3 bases: TGTGCCAGCAGCTTAAGGCCAGATGAAAAACTGTTTTTT. Encoded protein: CASSLRPDEKLFF. Filled out from reference TRBV7-3 and TRBJ1-4, the complete variable domain reads GAGVSQTPSNKVTEKGKYVELRCDPISGHTALYWYRQSLGQGPEFLIYFQGTGAADDSGLPNDRFFAVRPEGSVSTLKIQRTERGDSAVYLCASSLRPDEKLFFGSGTQLSVL.

The rearrangement joins TRBV5-1 to TRBJ1-1, with 10 bases aligning to TRBD1. After removal of 2 bases from V and 0 bases from J, the junction contained 4 bases not matched to a gene. Germline-derived CDR1 and CDR2 are SGHRS and YFSETQ. The CDR3 totals 16 residues. The DNA for the CDR3 is TGCGCCAGCAGCTTCGGGACAGGGGCCATGAACACTGAAGCTTTCTTT. Amino acids: CASSFGTGAMNTEAFF. The complete variable domain, with remaining parts taken from reference TRBV5-1 and TRBJ1-1, reads KAGVTQTPRYLIKTRGQQVTLSCSPISGHRSVSWYQQTPGQGLQFLFEYFSETQRNKGNFPGRFSGRQFSNSRSEMNVSTLELGDSALYLCASSFGTGAMNTEAFFGQGTRLTVV.

The rearrangement links TRBV11-2 to TRBJ2-1, with 9 bases fitting TRBD2. This CDR3 is 16 amino acids long. Germline loops: CDR1 SGHAT, CDR2 FQNNGV. The ends lost 1 base at V and 8 bases at J; junction bases unmatched: 9. The CDR3: CASSLVPGLAVDEQFF. The CDR3 bases are TGTGCCAGCAGCTTAGTTCCGGGACTAGCTGTCGATGAGCAGTTCTTC.

This rearrangement joins TRBV7-6 to TRBJ1-2; D is possibly TRBD1 (5 bases). The CDR3 extends over 15 amino acids. Trimming pared 1 base from V and 0 bases from J, leaving 9 bases between. The germline gives CDR1 SGHVS, CDR2 FNYEAQ. The CDR3 nucleotides read TGTGCCAGCAGCTTAGGGACACTCACTAACTATGGCTACACCTTC. Residues: CASSLGTLTNYGYTF.

In this sample, this clone turned up a few times. The chain has TRBV13 and TRBJ2-7, with TRBD1 matching over 7 bases. Germline V CDR1 and CDR2: PRHDT, FYEKMQ (reference sequence). The CDR3 is 11 residues long. Losses at the gene ends were 5 bases for V and 9 bases for J; bases not matched to a gene: 4. CDR3 in amino acids: CASSPGTVQYF. CDR3 in DNA: TGTGCCAGCAGCCCCGGGACAGTGCAGTACTTC. Variable domain in full (rest from reference TRBV13 and TRBJ2-7): AAGVIQSPRHLIKEKRETATLKCYPIPRHDTVYWYQQGPGQDPQFLISFYEKMQSDKGSIPDRFSAQQFSDYHSELNMSSLELGDSALYFCASSPGTVQYFGPGTRLTVT.

This clone was detected only a few times. The genes are TRBV27 and TRBJ1-2; no clear D gene. The CDR3 totals 14 residues. From germline, CDR1 is MNHEY and CDR2 SMNVEV (reference sequence). The V and J ends lost 2 bases and 1 base respectively, with 8 bases between them. In nucleotides, the CDR3 is TGTGCCAGCAGTTTACGTCCAGATAACTATGGCTACACCTTC. It translates to CASSLRPDNYGYTF.

With regard to this clone: At one boundary the junction diverges from the germline segment, which might be a read error. The rearrangement joins TRBV6-5 to TRBJ1-3; D is ambiguous. Germline CDR1 and CDR2: MNHEY and SVGAGI. The length of the CDR3 is 16 residues. CDR3 coding DNA: TGTGCCAGCAGTTACCGCCCGGGAAGCTCTGAAAACACCATATATTTT. Translated, it gives CASSYRPGSSENTIYF.

A few counts support this clone. The chain carries TRBV5-1 and TRBJ2-7; 7 bases map to TRBD2. From germline, CDR1 is SGHRS and CDR2 YFSETQ. Germline trimming cut 6 bases from V and 5 bases from J; bases unmatched to any gene: 11. The CDR3 runs to 14 residues. The CDR3 region has the DNA TGCGCCAGCACCCTTAGCGGGTTCTTTAACGAGCAGTACTTC. Its translation: CASTLSGFFNEQYF.

The rearrangement joins TRBV9 to TRBJ2-1, with 10 bases that match TRBD2. Per germline, CDR1 SGDLS and CDR2 YYNGEE. The CDR3 consists of 14 residues. J gave up 5 bases and V 3 bases, and 2 bases lay outside the gene matches. The CDR3 nucleotides read TGTGCCAGCAGCGCAGGACTAGCGGACAATGAGCAGTTCTTC. This sequence encodes CASSAGLADNEQFF. The variable domain in full, completed from reference TRBV9 and TRBJ2-1, reads DSGVTQTPKHLITATGQRVTLRCSPRSGDLSVYWYQQSLDQGLQFLIQYYNGEERAKGNILERFSAQQFPDLHSELNLSSLELGDSALYFCASSAGLADNEQFFGPGTRLTVL.

This chain connects TRBV4-2 to TRBJ2-1, with TRBD2 matching 10 bases. J gave up 1 base and V 2 bases, and 11 bases lay outside the gene matches. The CDR3 contains 19 residues. Germline V CDR1 and CDR2: LGHNA, YNFKEQ. In DNA, the CDR3 is TGTGCCAGCAGCCAACAACCGGGACTAGCGCGAGGGTCCTACAATGAGCAGTTCTTC. This sequence encodes CASSQQPGLARGSYNEQFF.

The chain recombines TRBV10-3 with TRBJ2-3; D remains ambiguous. CDR3 length equals 16 residues. V shed 0 bases and J shed 2 bases, with 12 bases lying between them. The germline gives CDR1 ENHRY, CDR2 SYGVKD. The CDR3 bases are TGTGCCATCAGTGAGTCGATTCTAGACCACACAGATACGCAGTATTTT. Residues: CAISESILDHTDTQYF.

This rearrangement joins TRBV7-7 to TRBJ2-2; 8 nucleotides line up with TRBD2. Germline V gene sequence: CDR1 SSHAT, CDR2 FNYEAQ (reference sequence). J gave up 3 bases and V 1 base, and 4 bases lay outside the gene matches. There are 16 residues in the CDR3. Here the CDR3 reads CASSLGRGEDTGELFF. The CDR3, as DNA: TGTGCCAGCAGCTTAGGGCGGGGGGAGGACACCGGGGAGCTGTTTTTT.

In this sample, this clone turned up once. The DNA for the CDR3 is TGTGCCAGCAAGTTCGGACAGCGAGTAGAAGCTTTCTTT. It encodes CASKFGQRVEAFF. V is TRBV2 and J is TRBJ1-1; the D gene is possibly TRBD1 (6 bases). This CDR3 contains 13 residues. Trimming took 7 bases from V and 8 from J, leaving 17 bases between them. CDR1 and CDR2 (germline): SNHLY, FYNNEI.

This chain connects TRBV6-6 to TRBJ2-7, with D maybe TRBD2 (5 bases). With 6 bases removed from V and 12 bases from J, the gap between germline ends came to 18 bases. CDR3 length equals 12 residues. The germline gives CDR1 MNHNY, CDR2 SVGAGI (reference sequence). The CDR3 coding sequence is TGTGCCAGCAGCCCGCCTACGGGGATTCGGTACTTC. This encodes CASSPPTGIRYF.

A single count supports this clone. Because it lacks the conserved phenylalanine or tryptophan at the end, this CDR3 is likely a read error. It is unclear where the CDR3 begins or ends on the DNA, so no DNA is shown, and the CDR3 is as TCRdb lists it. The chain is built from TRBV14 and TRBJ2-2; TRBD2, the table's D call, was not compared with the DNA. The CDR3 length equals 13 residues, ends included. In germline, CDR1 is SGHDN, CDR2 FVKESK. The CDR3 region is CASSQAGATSLLL.

This rearrangement joins TRBV4-3 to TRBJ1-2, with TRBD1 as a possible D gene (6 bases). CDR1 and CDR2 (germline): LGHNA, YSLEER. This CDR3 spans 14 amino acids. V gave up 2 bases and J gave up 4 bases, with 11 bases separating them. CDR3 loop: CASSQHREAYGYTF. The CDR3 DNA follows: TGCGCCAGCAGCCAACACAGGGAAGCCTATGGCTACACCTTC.

The chain joins TRBV19 to TRBJ1-2; D not certain. V was pared by 3 bases and J by 4 bases, with 15 bases between. The CDR3 is made up of 15 amino acids. Germline-derived CDR1 and CDR2 are LNHDA and SQIVND (reference sequence). The CDR3 nucleotides are TGTGCCAGTAGTATGGCCGAGGTGGGAGGCTATGGCTACACCTTC. Its translation is CASSMAEVGGYGYTF.

The chain recombines TRBV19 with TRBJ2-3, with 9 bases aligning to TRBD1. This CDR3 is built from 15 residues. The V and J ends lost 4 bases and 3 bases, in that order; junction bases with no gene match: 5. CDR1 is LNHDA, CDR2 SQIVND, per germline (reference sequence). The CDR3 region has the DNA TGTGCCAGTAGTACGCGGGACAGGGTAACAGATACGCAGTATTTT. Its protein product is CASSTRDRVTDTQYF. The variable domain in full, with the rest retrieved from reference TRBV19 and TRBJ2-3, is DGGITQSPKYLFRKEGQNVTLSCEQNLNHDAMYWYRQDPGQGLRLIYYSQIVNDFQKGDIAEGYSVSREKKESFPLTVTSAQKNPTAFYLCASSTRDRVTDTQYFGPGTRLTVL.

The chain carries TRBV5-1 and TRBJ1-1, with D tentatively TRBD1 (5 bases). There are 15 residues in the CDR3. Germline V gene sequence: CDR1 SGHRS, CDR2 YFSETQ. With 3 bases removed from V and 4 bases from J, the gap between germline ends came to 16 bases. DNA for the CDR3: TGCGCCAGCAGCTCGACCCCCGGGGGAACCACTGAAGCTTTCTTT. Translating it yields CASSSTPGGTTEAFF.

The chain links TRBV29-1 to TRBJ2-7, with 11 bases fitting TRBD2. The CDR3 has 16 residues. The trim removed 0 bases at V and 5 bases at J, leaving 9 bases unmatched. Germline V gene lookup returns CDR1 SQVTM and CDR2 ANQGSEA. The CDR3 region is CSVEDRVAGGRDEQYF. The CDR3 DNA reads TGCAGCGTTGAAGATAGGGTAGCGGGAGGGCGCGACGAGCAGTACTTC.